These T cell receptor beta chains were read from a single sample in a study of patients with pleural tuberculosis. TCRdb reprocessed the reads with MiXCR, giving one entry per CDR3 protein. Of around 50,000 distinct CDR3 sequences detected, 6% to 9.5% appear once; the ten largest clones hold around 15%. The receptor set was obtained from a human donor with pleural tuberculosis. Each CDR3 is given with its conserved first and last residue. The D gene is left open where the match is weak. The listing skips clone size in some rows; elsewhere it reads once, few, many or a size class.

d_call | j_call | clone_size | v_call | cdr3_nt | cdr3_aa
TRBD2 | TRBJ2-1 | many | TRBV12-3/TRBV12-4 | TGTGCCAGCAGTTCCCGGACTAGCGGGAGGGGAAATGAGCAGTTCTTC | CASSSRTSGRGNEQFF
TRBD1 | TRBJ2-7 | many | TRBV15 | TGTGCCACCAGCAGAGATCCGGGACAGGGGCCCTACGAGCAGTACTTC | CATSRDPGQGPYEQYF
NA | TRBJ2-5 | many | TRBV20-1 | TGCAGTGCCCACCAGTGGGGCAGACAAGCATATTCCCAGTACTTC | CSAHQWGRQAYSQYF
TRBD2 | TRBJ2-2 | many | TRBV12-3/TRBV12-4 | TGTGCCAGCAATCTACTAGCGGGAGGGTACACCGGGGAGCTGTTTTTT | CASNLLAGGYTGELFF
NA | TRBJ1-6 | many | TRBV12-3/TRBV12-4 | TGTGCCAGCAGCTGGCAGGTGGATTCACCCCTCCACTTT | CASSWQVDSPLHF
NA | TRBJ1-2 | many | TRBV20-1 | TGCAGTGCTAGAGATCTTAGGACTGTCTATGGCTACACCTTC | CSARDLRTVYGYTF
NA | TRBJ2-7 | few | TRBV4-2 | TGTGCCAGCAGAAGGGACCCTCCCTACGAGCAGTACTTC | CASRRDPPYEQYF
TRBD1 | TRBJ2-3 | many | TRBV2 | TGTGCCAGCAGTGCCTGGACAGGTAGCACAGATACGCAGTATTTT | CASSAWTGSTDTQYF
NA | TRBJ2-3 | few | TRBV11-2 | TGTGCCAGCTCATCCAGAGGGGGCACAGATACGCAGTATTTT | CASSSRGGTDTQYF
NA | TRBJ1-6 | many | TRBV6-1 | TGTGCCAGCAGTGAAGTTCTGTCCGAGGGACCCCTCCACTTT | CASSEVLSEGPLHF
TRBD1 | TRBJ2-7 | many | TRBV11-1 | TGTGCCAGCAGCTTACCCCGGGACAGCTACGAGCAGTACTTC | CASSLPRDSYEQYF
TRBD1 | TRBJ1-1 | many | TRBV12-3/TRBV12-4 | TGTGCCAGCAGTTTCCCACCGACAGGGAGAAACACTGAAGCTTTCTTT | CASSFPPTGRNTEAFF
NA | TRBJ2-3 | NA | TRBV12-3/TRBV12-4 | TGTGCCAGCAGTATCCAACTAGGCACAGATACGCAGTATTTT | CASSIQLGTDTQYF
NA | TRBJ2-7 | many | TRBV4-2 | TGTGCCAGCAGCCCACAGGGAGAATACGAGCAGTACTTC | CASSPQGEYEQYF
NA | TRBJ2-5 | many | TRBV15 | TGTGCCACCAGCTACCCCCCCAGACAGACCCAGTACTTC | CATSYPPRQTQYF
TRBD2 | TRBJ2-3 | few | TRBV2 | TGTGCCAGCACCACGGGGGGGGATACGCAGTATTTT | CASTTGGDTQYF
TRBD1 | TRBJ1-1 | many | TRBV5-1 | TGCGCCAGCAGCTTGGAAGGGGGCCCGAACACTGAAGCTTTCTTT | CASSLEGGPNTEAFF
NA | TRBJ1-6 | many | TRBV28 | TGTGCCAGCAGTTTACTCGACGGGAATAATTCACCCCTCCACTTT | CASSLLDGNNSPLHF
TRBD1 | TRBJ1-1 | many | TRBV3-1 | TGTGCCAGCAGTCCCGGGACAGAGAACACTGAAGCTTTCTTT | CASSPGTENTEAFF
NA | TRBJ2-3 | many | TRBV2 | TGTGCCAGCAACAGGCTCTCTTGGACAGATACGCAGTATTTT | CASNRLSWTDTQYF
NA | TRBJ1-5 | many | TRBV3-1 | TGTGCCAGCAGCCAAGAAGGAAGGCAGCCCCAGCATTTT | CASSQEGRQPQHF
NA | TRBJ1-2 | many | TRBV24-1 | TGTGCCACCAGTGAACGCAGGGAGGATGTAGGGTACACCTTC | CATSERREDVGYTF
NA | TRBJ1-6 | NA | TRBV9 | TGTGCCAGCAGCGACAGGAACCATAATTCACCCCTCCACTTT | CASSDRNHNSPLHF
NA | TRBJ1-2 | medium-sized | TRBV14 | TGTGCCAGCAGCCAAAGCCGGGGCTGGAATGGCTACACCTTC | CASSQSRGWNGYTF
NA | TRBJ2-3 | many | TRBV2 | TGTGCCAGCAGTGAATTCCCCGCGGTTAGCACAGATACGCAGTATTTT | CASSEFPAVSTDTQYF
NA | TRBJ2-5 | NA | TRBV10-3 | TGTGCCATCAGAGATGACAGAGACGGCCAGTACTTC | CAIRDDRDGQYF
NA | TRBJ2-2 | medium-sized | TRBV12-3/TRBV12-4 | TGTGCCAGCAGGGACAGTTACACCGGGGAGCTGTTTTTT | CASRDSYTGELFF
NA | TRBJ2-7 | few | TRBV20-1 | TGCAGTGCTGTCGCCGGGCCCTGGGACGAGCAGTACTTC | CSAVAGPWDEQYF
TRBD2 | TRBJ2-1 | NA | TRBV20-1 | TGCAGTGCTAGACACACTAGCGGGAGCGGCAATGAGCAGTTCTTC | CSARHTSGSGNEQFF
NA | TRBJ2-7 | NA | TRBV5-1 | TGCGCCAGCAGCTTAGTCGGAGGGCACGAGCAGTACTTC | CASSLVGGHEQYF
NA | TRBJ2-3 | few | TRBV2 | TGTGCCAGCAGTGAATGGGGAAGGGGCACAGATACGCAGTATTTT | CASSEWGRGTDTQYF
TRBD2 | TRBJ2-1 | many | TRBV29-1 | TGCAGCGTTGAAAAGGGGAGGGATGAGCAGTTCTTC | CSVEKGRDEQFF
NA | TRBJ2-7 | many | TRBV28 | TGTGCCAGCAGTTTACCCGATAGCGTGAAATACGAGCAGTACTTC | CASSLPDSVKYEQYF
TRBD2 | TRBJ2-2 | many | TRBV11-2 | TGTGCCAGCAGCCCCGGACTAGCGGCCACCGGGGAGCTGTTTTTT | CASSPGLAATGELFF
NA | TRBJ2-3 | many | TRBV20-1 | TGCAGTGCTTCTCCCTGGGGGGGCGGGTACACAGATACGCAGTATTTT | CSASPWGGGYTDTQYF
NA | TRBJ1-6 | many | TRBV20-1 | TGCAGTGCTAGAGGACAGGACACCAATAATTCACCCCTCCACTTT | CSARGQDTNNSPLHF
TRBD1 | TRBJ2-7 | few | TRBV7-3 | TGTGCCAGCAGCTTAAGTACAGGGGGTCTCTACGAGCAGTACTTC | CASSLSTGGLYEQYF
NA | TRBJ2-5 | many | TRBV18 | TGTGCCAGCTCACCAGAAGCATTCCAAGAGACCCAGTACTTC | CASSPEAFQETQYF
NA | TRBJ2-1 | NA | TRBV12-3/TRBV12-4 | TGTGCCAGCAGCGGGTGGGGCTCCTACAATGAGCAGTTCTTC | CASSGWGSYNEQFF
TRBD2 | TRBJ2-1 | many | TRBV27 | TGTGCCAGCAAGGGACTAGCGGGAGGTGACAGCGAGCAGTTCTTC | CASKGLAGGDSEQFF
TRBD2 | TRBJ2-3 | NA | TRBV12-3/TRBV12-4 | TGTGCCAGCACAACCCCGGGACTAGTCACAGATACGCAGTATTTT | CASTTPGLVTDTQYF
TRBD1 | TRBJ2-1 | many | TRBV12-3/TRBV12-4 | TGTGCCAGCAGTTCGACAGGGGTTGGTGAGCAGTTCTTC | CASSSTGVGEQFF
TRBD1 | TRBJ2-3 | many | TRBV9 | TGTGCCAGCAGCGAGGGGATACAGGGGGCAGGCACAGATACGCAGTATTTT | CASSEGIQGAGTDTQYF
NA | TRBJ1-5 | many | TRBV20-1 | TGCAGTGCAGCAACCGGGTGGAGCAATCAGCCCCAGCATTTT | CSAATGWSNQPQHF